Listed here are 9 T cell receptor beta chains from one sample, sequenced in a study of tumor-infiltrating lymphocytes in primary liver carcinoma. Investigators took RNA and DNA out together from roughly 20-30 mg of unsorted bulk tissue. Total RNA (around 500 ng) served as template for TCR beta cDNA synthesis primed by a constant-region primer. Generation of the TCR beta libraries relied on three nested multiplex PCR rounds using slightly modified ARM-PCR. The study ran its first two PCR rounds for nine to eleven cycles each, using TRBV1-TRBV30 forward primers and a C-beta reverse primer. TCRdb reprocessed the multiplex PCR reads with MiXCR, giving one entry per CDR3 protein. This sample has about 74,000 distinct CDR3 sequences, with roughly two thirds found just once. Sequencing used liver tumor tissue from sampling region 4. As for subset: tumor region T4, right-lateral pole. Every receptor here comes from a man aged 40-49 years with primary liver carcinoma and hepatitis B virus infection.

Details on this clonotype: Compared with germline, one end of the junction differs, possibly owing to a read error. V usage is TRBV11-2 and J usage is TRBJ2-1; no firm D call. CDR1 and CDR2 from the germline V gene are SGHAT and FQNNGV. CDR3 length: 13 amino acids. For the CDR3, the DNA is TGTGCCATCAGCTTAAACGATGCCTATGAGCAGTCCTTC. It encodes CAISLNDAYEQSF.

Details on this clonotype: No conserved phenylalanine or tryptophan is present at the end of the CDR3, so a read error is the likely explanation. This sequence joins TRBV18 and TRBJ2-7; tentatively, D is TRBD2 (6 bases). Looked up from germline, CDR1 is KGHSH and CDR2 is LQKENI. The CDR3 has 14 amino acids. V lost 3 bases and J 5 bases, leaving 14 bases between the germline ends. CDR3 nucleotides: TGTGCCAGCTCACCCGGCGTGGGGGGTGACGAGCAGTACCTC. Translated: CASSPGVGGDEQYL.

Comment on this clonotype: Since a much larger clone is just one base distant, this may be a read error. The V and J genes are TRBV7-9 and TRBJ2-1; the D gene is possibly TRBD2 (6 bases). Germline loops: CDR1 SEHNR, CDR2 FQNEAQ (reference sequence). The CDR3 loop spans 15 amino acids. V shed 5 bases and J shed 6 bases, with 17 bases lying between them. This CDR3 reads CASSHRGTRGNEQFF. CDR3 nucleotides: TGTGCCAGCAGCCACCGGGGGACGAGGGGCAATGAGCAGTTCTTC.

This clonotype was seen repeatedly, ten times or more. This rearrangement joins TRBV6-2 or TRBV6-3 to TRBJ2-7; 14 bases align to TRBD2. The V gene's germline CDR1 is MNHEY and CDR2 SVGEGT. V was clipped by 6 bases and J by 0 bases; unmatched bases: 4. The CDR3 runs to 16 residues. The CDR3 DNA reads TGTGCCAGCAGGGGACTAGCGGGAGAGGACTCCTACGAGCAGTACTTC. Protein product: CASRGLAGEDSYEQYF.

In the case of this clonotype: This CDR3 fails to terminate in the conserved phenylalanine or tryptophan, so it likely reflects a read error. The rearrangement uses TRBV11-1 and TRBJ2-1; 14 bases map to TRBD2. The CDR3 length is 17 residues. The germline V gene encodes CDR1 SGHAT and CDR2 FQDESV (reference sequence). CDR3 sequence (DNA): TGTGCCAGCAACCTGGGACTAGCGGGAGAAGTTCACAATAAGCAGTTCCTC. Its protein product is CASNLGLAGEVHNKQFL.

A single count supports this clonotype. The chain links TRBV19 to TRBJ2-2, with 8 bases aligning to TRBD2. V lost 7 bases to trimming and J lost 3 bases; unmatched junction nucleotides: 7. Germline CDR1 and CDR2: LNHDA and SQIVND (reference sequence). The CDR3 spans 15 residues. In DNA form, the CDR3 reads TGTGCCAGTACCTTCGGGAGGGCGGACACCGGGGAGCTGTTTTTT. Its translation is CASTFGRADTGELFF.

Comments on this clonotype: This could be a read error, since a much larger clone is one nucleotide away. The V and J genes are TRBV2 and TRBJ2-1, with 7 bases lining up with TRBD2. Germline-derived CDR1 and CDR2 are SNHLY and FYNNEI. The CDR3 totals 14 residues. The CDR3 DNA follows: TGTGTCAGCAGCGGGAAGGTGTCCTACAATGAGCAGTTCTTC. Translation: CVSSGKVSYNEQFF.

Notes on this clonotype: At one of its ends the junction is not consistent with the germline gene, which may arise from a read error. V is TRBV6-5 and J is TRBJ2-1; 16 nucleotides match TRBD2. CDR1 is MNHEY and CDR2 is SVGAGI in the germline V gene. CDR3 length: 19 residues. This CDR3 reads CASSPGTSGRARAYNEQLF. CDR3 nucleotide sequence: TGTGCCAGCAGTCCCGGGACTAGCGGGAGGGCCCGGGCCTACAATGAGCAGTTATTC.

On this clonotype: A much bigger clone sits one base away, suggesting this may be a read error. V usage is TRBV7-9 and J usage is TRBJ2-3; a possible D gene is TRBD1 (6 bases). The CDR3 is 15 amino acids. Germline CDR1 and CDR2: SEHNR and FQNEAQ (reference sequence). The CDR3 sequence is CASSPSDGGTDTHYF. The CDR3 DNA reads as TGTGCCAGCAGTCCCTCTGATGGGGGCACAGATACGCATTATTTT.